Presented here are 5 T cell receptor beta chains from one specimen sequenced in a study of shared clonotypes between healthy human individuals. Only in-frame clones appear in the TCRdb table, and some are missing; sequencing was by immunoSEQ multiplex PCR. The repertoire includes hundreds of thousands of clones, 85% to 95% of them detected once, and around 0.11% sits in the top ten. Terminally differentiated effector memory CD45RA+ cells were excluded from the naive CD8 cells, which were CD45RO-negative and positively selected for CCR7. The sample comprised naive CD8+ T cells sorted from blood. Receptor source: a woman under 40 in good health.

This sequence joins TRBV5-1 and TRBJ2-5, with 8 bases lining up with TRBD2. The DNA end lines up better with TRBJ2-7; the J call may be wrong. CDR1 is SGHRS and CDR2 is YFSETQ in the germline V gene. The CDR3 consists of 14 residues. The CDR3: CASSSGAGDYEQYF. The DNA of the CDR3 is TGCGCCAGCAGCAGCGGAGCGGGAGACTACGAGCAGTACTTC.

J is TRBJ2-7 and V is TRBV13, with D unclear. The germline V gene encodes CDR1 PRHDT and CDR2 FYEKMQ (reference sequence). The CDR3 sequence is 13 residues long. Deletions cut 5 bases from V and 4 bases from J, with 12 bases between. In DNA, the CDR3 is TGTGCCAGCAGCCCACCTGACGCGTACGAGCAGTACTTC. Translation gives CASSPPDAYEQYF. Drawing the rest from reference TRBV13 and TRBJ2-7, the complete variable domain is AAGVIQSPRHLIKEKRETATLKCYPIPRHDTVYWYQQGPGQDPQFLISFYEKMQSDKGSIPDRFSAQQFSDYHSELNMSSLELGDSALYFCASSPPDAYEQYFGPGTRLTVT.

The chain is built from TRBV6-5 and TRBJ2-7; 8 bases map to TRBD1. The CDR3 covers 16 residues. Trimming at V came to 0 bases and at J to 2 bases, leaving 6 bases not matched to a gene. Germline CDR1 reads MNHEY; CDR2 reads SVGAGI. CDR3 protein: CASSYSEGQVTYEQYF. The CDR3 DNA sequence: TGTGCCAGCAGTTACTCGGAGGGACAGGTGACCTACGAGCAGTACTTC.

The V call is TRBV7-9, the J call TRBJ1-3; TRBD1 matches 7 bases. V gave up 4 bases and J gave up 0 bases; unmatched junction bases: 12. From germline, CDR1 is SEHNR and CDR2 FQNEAQ (reference sequence). The CDR3 spans 18 residues. CDR3 in amino acids: CASSSLYLEGASGNTIYF. CDR3 bases: TGTGCCAGCAGCTCATTATACCTGGAGGGGGCCTCTGGAAACACCATATATTTT.

This clone appeared a single time. The J gene is TRBJ2-7, the V gene TRBV15; D is ambiguous. The ends were cut back, 1 base at V and 4 bases at J, with 8 bases in the middle. Germline V lookup: CDR1 LNHNV, CDR2 YYDKDF (reference sequence). The length of the CDR3 is 13 residues. DNA of the CDR3: TGTGCCACCAGCAGAGCTGCGGAATACGAGCAGTACTTC. It codes for CATSRAAEYEQYF.